These T cell receptor beta chains were read from a single sample in a study of spatial heterogeneity in lung cancer. Via MiXCR, TCRdb re-called the 5' RACE reads, giving one row per CDR3 protein. The sample has under 150,000 distinct CDR3 sequences, 10% to 11% seen once. The sample was PBMCs, taken at follow-up. Receptors were obtained from a female donor with early-stage non-small cell lung cancer. Both conserved end residues are part of each CDR3.

CDR3: CASSPRDNEQFF
V: TRBV11-3

CDR3: CASTTEAGNTIYF
V: TRBV6-2/TRBV6-3

CDR3: CASSQDRGPPPYNEQFF
V: TRBV7-9

CDR3: CASSSLGAGGPSEQFF
V: TRBV7-9

CDR3: CAPGSPGGPDTQYF
V: TRBV4-3

CDR3: CASSGSRDWGRRSNQPQHF
V: TRBV6-1

CDR3: CASSIGGTNTEAFF
V: TRBV19

CDR3: CASSLVGLADETQYF
V: TRBV18

CDR3: CASGTGGDSGANVLTF
V: TRBV6-5

CDR3: CASSLSSLQPQHF
V: TRBV12-3/TRBV12-4

CDR3: CASSPDRASTDTQYF
V: TRBV7-3

CDR3: CASSLDLGITETQYF
V: TRBV7-2

CDR3: CASSQDFQGFGYTF
V: TRBV3-1

CDR3: CASSFPGNTGELFF
V: TRBV7-9

CDR3: CASSYSTGQGFYEQYF
V: TRBV6-5

CDR3: CASSPPTGYSYEQYF
V: TRBV7-3

CDR3: CASSSGYWSNQPQHF
V: TRBV19

CDR3: CASRLNQGQETQYF
V: TRBV11-3

CDR3: CASSSLYRGRYEQYF
V: TRBV4-1

CDR3: CAWRGGYSPLHF
V: TRBV30

CDR3: CASSLAGVAYNEQFF
V: TRBV2

CDR3: CASSRTGSSYEQYF
V: TRBV19